The clone carrying this TCR beta chain was recorded many times. Its antigen is as yet unknown. Those patients with uncontrolled infection, other autoimmune disease, pregnancy or lactation were excluded. Around 10 ml of fresh peripheral blood supplied the PBMCs. J was trimmed by 0 bases and V by 4 bases; bases with no gene match: 6. The germline V gene encodes CDR1 SGHTA and CDR2 FQGNSA. CDR3 size: 15 residues. The data are from a study of T cells in Graves' hyperthyroidism and ophthalmopathy. Researchers amplified the TCR beta CDR3 regions from RNA transcripts. Primed by the HTBI set, a first-round RT-PCR was run on the TCR CDR3. TCRdb used MiXCR to reprocess the multiplex PCR reads, holding one entry per CDR3 protein. The table has nearly 600,000 distinct CDR3 sequences, more than 13% seen once. General observations from the study: Separating ophthalmopathy from stable hyperthyroidism was achieved by a 13 V-J model. Peripheral blood also featured most of the thyroid clonotypes expanded above 0.001.

The chain employs TRBV7-2 and TRBJ2-7, with 7 bases lining up with TRBD2. The receptor was derived from a woman aged 18-29 years with Graves' ophthalmopathy. Sequenced: blood. This CDR3 reads CASSSSSGLSYEQYF. CDR3 DNA sequence: TGTGCCAGCAGCTCCTCTAGCGGACTCTCCTACGAGCAGTACTTC.